These T cell receptor beta chains were read from a single sample in a study of cytomegalovirus exposure and HLA in healthy donors. Sequencing used immunoSEQ multiplex PCR; TCRdb keeps in-frame clones, though not all of them. The sample includes tens of thousands of clones. The sample comprised PBMCs. These receptors came from a male donor in good health and CMV-seronegative. Each CDR3 is given with its conserved first and last residue. D genes are given only for firm matches. Size is stated for part of the rows, as once, few or many counts, or as a class when the clone is expanded.

15	TRBV5-1	TRBJ2-1	-	-	CASSLIDRTNNEQFF	TGCGCCAGCAGCTTGATTGACAGGACGAACAATGAGCAGTTCTTC
15	TRBV7-9	TRBJ2-3	TRBD2	-	CASTGLAVITDTQYF	TGTGCCAGCACCGGACTAGCGGTTATCACAGATACGCAGTATTTT
11	TRBV30	TRBJ2-7	-	-	CAWRDRREQYF	TGTGCCTGGAGGGATAGGAGGGAGCAGTACTTC
15	TRBV11-2	TRBJ1-1	-	-	CASSLDLAGGTEAFF	TGTGCCAGCAGCTTAGATCTGGCGGGTGGTACTGAAGCTTTCTTT
18	TRBV5-8	TRBJ2-1	TRBD1	-	CASSFWTGHDSSYNEQFF	TGTGCCAGCAGCTTCTGGACAGGGCATGATAGCTCCTACAATGAGCAGTTCTTC
14	TRBV30	TRBJ2-7	TRBD1	-	CAWSVRGQGREQYF	TGTGCCTGGAGTGTACGAGGACAGGGCCGCGAGCAGTACTTC
14	TRBV29-1	TRBJ2-5	TRBD2	-	CSVATSGLQETQYF	TGCAGCGTCGCTACTAGCGGGCTACAAGAGACCCAGTACTTC
15	TRBV28	TRBJ2-5	TRBD1	-	CASSPPSQGAETQYF	TGTGCCAGCAGTCCCCCCTCTCAGGGGGCAGAGACCCAGTACTTC
16	TRBV15	TRBJ2-3	TRBD2	-	CATSGPSGRATDTQYF	TGTGCCACCAGCGGACCCAGCGGGAGAGCAACAGATACGCAGTATTTT
14	TRBV9	TRBJ2-3	TRBD2	-	CASSPPGREDTQYF	TGTGCCAGCAGCCCCCCAGGGAGGGAGGATACGCAGTATTTT
14	TRBV5-4	TRBJ2-1	-	-	CASSVPGTQDEQFF	TGTGCCAGCAGCGTTCCCGGGACTCAGGATGAGCAGTTCTTC
14	TRBV11-2	TRBJ2-2	TRBD1	-	CASSFVGGSGELFF	TGTGCCAGCAGCTTTGTAGGGGGCAGCGGGGAGCTGTTTTTT
15	TRBV18	TRBJ1-2	-	-	CASSPPGGRMDGYTF	TGTGCCAGCTCACCACCCGGGGGGAGGATGGATGGCTACACCTTC
14	TRBV7-2	TRBJ2-7	TRBD1	-	CASSLGQGVNEQYF	TGTGCCAGCAGCCTCGGACAGGGGGTTAACGAGCAGTACTTC
14	TRBV2	TRBJ1-4	TRBD1	-	CASSYDRGSGKLFF	TGTGCCAGCAGTTACGACAGGGGGAGCGGAAAACTGTTTTTT
14	TRBV18	TRBJ1-4	-	-	CASSPATGPEKLFF	TGTGCCAGCTCACCAGCAACGGGTCCGGAAAAACTGTTTTTT
15	TRBV28	TRBJ1-5	TRBD1	-	CASASRDRSGQPQHF	TGTGCCAGCGCGTCCCGGGACAGGTCCGGTCAGCCCCAGCATTTT
12	TRBV27	TRBJ1-2	-	-	CASRNPGVGYTF	TGTGCCAGCAGGAATCCAGGGGTTGGCTACACCTTC
12	TRBV5-4	TRBJ2-5	-	-	CASSFGLETQYF	TGTGCCAGCAGCTTTGGGCTCGAGACCCAGTACTTC
12	TRBV7-2	TRBJ2-7	-	-	CASSLITVQQYF	TGTGCCAGCAGCTTAATTACGGTGCAGCAGTACTTC
13	TRBV6-1	TRBJ2-2	-	-	CASSFRGTGELFF	TGTGCCAGCAGTTTTCGAGGGACCGGGGAGCTGTTTTTT
16	TRBV5-1	TRBJ2-2	TRBD2	-	CASSLRLAGGPGELFF	TGCGCCAGCAGCTTGCGACTAGCGGGAGGACCCGGGGAGCTGTTTTTT
12	TRBV5-1	TRBJ2-7	-	-	CASNSHPNEQYF	TGCGCCAGCAACTCTCATCCAAACGAGCAGTACTTC
15	TRBV25-1	TRBJ1-2	-	-	CASSGSWGSAYGYTF	TGTGCCAGCAGTGGCTCGTGGGGCAGCGCTTATGGCTACACCTTC
15	TRBV27	TRBJ2-7	TRBD1	-	CASKIGQGLSYEQYF	TGTGCCAGCAAGATAGGACAGGGGCTTTCCTACGAGCAGTACTTC
13	TRBV27	TRBJ2-5	-	-	CASSLFPRETQYF	TGTGCCAGCAGTTTATTCCCGCGAGAGACCCAGTACTTC
12	TRBV29-1	TRBJ2-7	TRBD2	-	CSVTSGGYEQYF	TGCAGCGTGACTAGCGGGGGTTACGAGCAGTACTTC
14	TRBV9	TRBJ2-7	-	-	CASSGGGSSYEQYF	TGTGCCAGCAGTGGGGGCGGGAGCTCCTACGAGCAGTACTTC
16	TRBV28	TRBJ2-1	TRBD1	-	CASSLLTGGVYNEQFF	TGTGCCAGCAGTTTATTAACAGGGGGCGTCTACAATGAGCAGTTCTTC
14	TRBV5-1	TRBJ2-7	-	-	CASSRRTTTYEQYF	TGCGCCAGCAGCCGACGGACTACCACCTACGAGCAGTACTTC
15	TRBV29-1	TRBJ2-1	TRBD2	-	CSVRGSSSGQNEQFF	TGCAGCGTTCGCGGTTCGTCTAGCGGACAAAATGAGCAGTTCTTC
15	TRBV11-2	TRBJ2-7	TRBD2	-	CASSFGGRTSYEQYF	TGTGCCAGCAGCTTCGGCGGGAGGACGTCCTACGAGCAGTACTTC
15	TRBV15	TRBJ2-7	-	-	CATSRGGTGLYEQYF	TGTGCCACCAGCAGGGGGGGGACAGGATTATACGAGCAGTACTTC
15	TRBV27	TRBJ2-2	TRBD2	-	CASSSGLAGAGELFF	TGTGCCAGCAGTTCAGGACTAGCGGGGGCCGGGGAGCTGTTTTTT
15	TRBV18	TRBJ2-1	TRBD2	-	CASSPGLAGLNEQFF	TGTGCCAGCTCACCCGGACTAGCGGGCCTTAATGAGCAGTTCTTC
13	TRBV7-3	TRBJ2-3	TRBD2	-	CASSLREGDTQYF	TGTGCCAGCAGCTTACGGGAGGGAGATACGCAGTATTTT
17	TRBV4-1	TRBJ1-2	-	-	CASSQGPVTRGSDGYTF	TGCGCCAGCAGCCAAGGCCCCGTGACCAGGGGAAGCGACGGCTACACCTTC
14	TRBV2	TRBJ1-5	-	-	CASRRHTNNQPQHF	TGTGCCAGCAGGAGACACACGAACAATCAGCCCCAGCATTTT
14	TRBV5-1	TRBJ2-6	-	-	CASQTETGANVLTF	TGCGCCAGCCAGACAGAGACTGGGGCCAACGTCCTGACTTTC
15	TRBV5-6	TRBJ1-3	-	-	CASSADRIPGNTIYF	TGTGCCAGCAGCGCGGACAGAATCCCTGGAAACACCATATATTTT
18	TRBV29-1	TRBJ2-3	TRBD2	-	CSVESGAGGPLNTDTQYF	TGCAGCGTTGAATCGGGAGCGGGAGGGCCGTTGAACACAGATACGCAGTATTTT
14	TRBV10-2	TRBJ2-2	-	-	CASSDRRFTGELFF	TGCGCCAGCAGCGACCGCAGGTTCACCGGGGAGCTGTTTTTT
13	TRBV6-1	TRBJ1-1	-	medium-sized	CASSRKQALEAFF	TGTGCCAGCAGTAGAAAACAGGCCCTTGAAGCTTTCTTT
13	TRBV28	TRBJ1-6	-	-	CASSGADNSPLHF	TGTGCCAGCTCAGGAGCGGATAATTCACCCCTCCACTTT
15	TRBV18	TRBJ1-3	-	-	CASSPSAYSGNTIYF	TGTGCCAGCTCACCTTCTGCCTACTCTGGAAACACCATATATTTT